This T cell receptor (beta chain) was recorded in a study of T cell repertoires in cytomegalovirus infection. Study-wide context: CMV infection plus the matching HLA type was flagged by public TCR beta signatures. Study results and caveats: Cumulated frequencies of public TCR beta families served to identify carriers of CMV plus the relevant HLA. Ex vivo responses were dominated by HLA-C-restricted CMV-specific TCR beta clonotypes.

The sample holds a few counts of this clonotype. Its antigen is still unknown. The CDR3 has 15 amino acids. The V gene's germline CDR1 is SGHVS and CDR2 FQNEAQ. The germline V and J ends were trimmed by 5 bases and 1 base, with 14 bases remaining between them. TCRdb fed the reads into MiXCR, producing one record per CDR3 protein. The sample shows 510,000 or so distinct CDR3 sequences, around a quarter of them seen only once. Material: PBMCs. V gene TRBV7-8 combines with J gene TRBJ2-5; a possible D gene is TRBD1 (5 bases). The TCR originated in a human donor in good health (CMV status not recorded). Some clones in this sample may be carry-over from other donors' samples. In DNA, the CDR3 is TGTGCCAGCAGCCCGAATACAGGAAGCCAAGAGACCCAGTACTTC. This translates into CASSPNTGSQETQYF.